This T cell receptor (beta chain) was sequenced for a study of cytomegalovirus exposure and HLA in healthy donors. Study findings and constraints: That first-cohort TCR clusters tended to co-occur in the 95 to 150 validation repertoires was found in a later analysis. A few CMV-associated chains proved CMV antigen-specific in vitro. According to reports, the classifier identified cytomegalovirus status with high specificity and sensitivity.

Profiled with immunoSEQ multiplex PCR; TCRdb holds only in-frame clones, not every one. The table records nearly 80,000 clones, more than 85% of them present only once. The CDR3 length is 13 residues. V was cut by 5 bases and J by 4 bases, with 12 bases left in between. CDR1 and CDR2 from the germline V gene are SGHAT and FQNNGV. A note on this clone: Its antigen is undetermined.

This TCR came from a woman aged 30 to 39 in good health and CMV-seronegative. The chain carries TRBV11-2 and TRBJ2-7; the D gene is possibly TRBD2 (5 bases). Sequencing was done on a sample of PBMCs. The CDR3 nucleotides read TGTGCCAGCAGCCCAACACGGGGATACGAGCAGTACTTC. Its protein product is CASSPTRGYEQYF.